This T cell receptor (beta chain) was obtained from a study of cytomegalovirus exposure and HLA in healthy donors. This clone was recorded a few times. Antigen unknown. Study-level findings and limits: Most TCR sequences proved rare, with some public TCRs found in many donors. Later on, an analysis found that several of the most significant clusters appeared to be linked to common viral pathogens, which included parvovirus B19.

The germline V gene has CDR1 DFQATT and CDR2 SNEGSKA (reference sequence). This CDR3 has 11 residues. In the PCR, 60 Vbeta and 13 Jbeta primers were used. The repertoire was sequenced with immunoSEQ multiplex PCR; TCRdb's copy has only in-frame clones and lacks some. Here the sample spans 180,000 or so clones, about 81% being singletons. This chain links TRBV20-1 with TRBJ1-1, with D possibly TRBD1 on 5 matching bases. Sequencing was done on a sample of PBMCs. The TCR was taken from a woman aged 45-60 years in good health and CMV-seropositive. The CDR3 loop reads CRQGLNTEAFF. CDR3 DNA sequence: TGCAGGCAGGGATTGAACACTGAAGCTTTCTTT.